This TCR beta chain was obtained from a study of human T cells and chemical hapten exposure. TCRdb passed the RACE reads through MiXCR, listing each CDR3 protein once. The table shows some 400,000 distinct CDR3 sequences, with approximately 5.1% occurring only once. CDR3 length equals 10 residues. CDR1 is SNHLY and CDR2 is FYNNEI in the germline V gene. Trimming took off 10 bases at V and 5 bases at J, with 8 bases between the two ends. Time point meaning: pre-sensitization, week 0. Documented treatment: therapeutic diphenylcyclopropenone sensitization with weekly scalp DPC. The sequence derives from a woman aged 45-60 years with alopecia areata. Some clones in this sample may be carry-over from other donors' samples. The sample here was whole blood, taken in connection with sensitization to the hapten diphenylcyclopropenone (DPC). This chain uses TRBV2 with TRBJ2-5; D not certain. The CDR3 here is CATTAETQYF. As DNA, the CDR3 is TGTGCCACCACCGCGGAGACCCAGTACTTC.